One sample yielded the 27 T cell receptor beta chains listed below, sequenced in a study of shared clonotypes between healthy human individuals (dated by TCRdb to the early 2020s). Libraries were constructed by the immunoSEQ multiplex PCR assay. TCRdb's version of the immuneACCESS table is confined to in-frame rearrangements and falls short of the full clone set. An unresolved V gene accounts for under half of the shortfall where checked; the remainder is of unknown origin. The sample includes around 1,000,000 clones, with around three quarters observed a single time. Roughly 0.82% of the sample is taken by the ten largest. The sequenced sample consisted of memory CD4+ T cells from PBMCs. Reading the label with the study, this specimen's cell subset or site is: CD45RA-negative fraction. These receptor sequences come from a man aged 18 to 29 in good health. Some clones in this sample may be carry-over from other donors' samples.

This clone has at least ten counts. The V call is TRBV2, the J call TRBJ1-1; D is possibly TRBD1 (5 bases). The CDR3 covers 13 residues. The V end was cut by 5 bases, the J end by 5 bases, with 12 bases between. The germline V gene encodes CDR1 SNHLY and CDR2 FYNNEI. In DNA, the CDR3 is TGTGCCAGCAGTTTCCAGGGAGGAACTGAAGCTTTCTTT. Translation gives CASSFQGGTEAFF.

This clone has more than one count but fewer than ten. The chain couples TRBV9 to TRBJ1-1; TRBD1 might be the D (6 bases). V was shortened by 0 bases and J by 4 bases, with 10 bases between the two germline ends. The CDR3 covers 14 residues. Per germline, CDR1 SGDLS and CDR2 YYNGEE. This chain's CDR3 is CASSVDRVATEAFF. As DNA, the CDR3 is TGTGCCAGCAGCGTAGACAGGGTGGCCACTGAAGCTTTCTTT.

The rearrangement joins TRBV5-1 to TRBJ2-7; a weak D match, TRBD2 (7 bases). CDR3 length: 13 residues. Trimming pared 0 bases from V and 5 bases from J, leaving 9 bases between. The germline CDR1 and CDR2 sequences are SGHRS and YFSETQ. The CDR3 coding sequence is TGCGCCAGCAGCTTGGCGGGGGGCCACGAGCAGTACTTC. Protein: CASSLAGGHEQYF. The full variable domain, its missing parts supplied by reference TRBV5-1 and TRBJ2-7, is KAGVTQTPRYLIKTRGQQVTLSCSPISGHRSVSWYQQTPGQGLQFLFEYFSETQRNKGNFPGRFSGRQFSNSRSEMNVSTLELGDSALYLCASSLAGGHEQYFGPGTRLTVT.

The gene calls are TRBV2 and TRBJ1-5; 7 bases map to TRBD1. The V gene's germline CDR1 is SNHLY and CDR2 FYNNEI. The CDR3 consists of 15 residues. The V segment lost 6 bases and the J segment 6 bases; nucleotides outside the gene matches: 11. The CDR3 sequence is CASRRGTVAGQPQHF. In DNA form, the CDR3 reads TGTGCCAGCAGACGAGGGACAGTGGCCGGTCAGCCCCAGCATTTT.

The chain links TRBV21-1 to TRBJ1-2. TRBV21-1 is annotated as a pseudogene. This CDR3 contains 15 residues. Here the CDR3 DNA reads TGTGCCAGCAGCAAAGAGTACGGGACCTTGGGGGGCTACACCTTC. This encodes CASSKEYGTLGGYTF.

DNA for the CDR3: TGTGCCAGCAGCTTACCGAGCTCCTACGAGCAGTACTTC. This encodes CASSLPSSYEQYF. The chain uses TRBV7-2 and TRBJ2-7, with unresolved D. The CDR3 covers 13 residues. CDR1 is SGHTA and CDR2 is FQGNSA in the germline V gene. Trimming left V 2 bases short and J 0 bases short, with 5 bases between.

The gene calls are TRBV28 and TRBJ1-4; D is unclear. V was trimmed by 3 bases and J by 10 bases, leaving 15 bases between them. The CDR3 contains 14 residues. The V gene's germline CDR1 is MDHEN and CDR2 SYDVKM. The CDR3 protein is CASSLAGQEGKLFF. The CDR3 nucleotides are TGTGCCAGCAGTTTGGCGGGCCAGGAGGGAAAACTGTTTTTT. Variable domain in full (rest from reference TRBV28 and TRBJ1-4): DVKVTQSSRYLVKRTGEKVFLECVQDMDHENMFWYRQDPGLGLRLIYFSYDVKMKEKGDIPEGYSVSREKKERFSLILESASTNQTSMYLCASSLAGQEGKLFFGSGTQLSVL.

The gene calls are TRBV5-1 and TRBJ2-2, with 13 bases matching TRBD2. This CDR3 is built from 19 residues. Trimming took 0 bases from V and 1 from J; bases not matched to a gene: 6. Looked up from germline, CDR1 is SGHRS and CDR2 is YFSETQ. The CDR3 region has the DNA TGCGCCAGCAGCTTGGGGTGGACTAGCGGGAGCTTGAACACCGGGGAGCTGTTTTTT. This encodes CASSLGWTSGSLNTGELFF.

The J gene is TRBJ1-3, the V gene TRBV28, with D hard to call. The germline gives CDR1 MDHEN, CDR2 SYDVKM. Trimming removed 3 bases at V and 3 bases at J, with 9 bases between. This CDR3 region has 14 residues. The CDR3 protein is CASSFSGRGNTIYF. Written as DNA, the CDR3 is TGTGCCAGCAGTTTTTCGGGCCGTGGAAACACCATATATTTT.

Comment on this clone: Other DNA sequences in this specimen translate into the identical CDR3. The chain combines TRBV5-1 with TRBJ1-1; tentatively, D is TRBD1 (6 bases). The germline V and J ends were trimmed by 4 bases and 0 bases, with 10 bases remaining between them. The CDR3 consists of 14 residues. Germline V gene lookup returns CDR1 SGHRS and CDR2 YFSETQ. The CDR3 DNA is TGCGCCAGCAGCAGAACAGGGTTGAACACTGAAGCTTTCTTT. It yields the protein CASSRTGLNTEAFF.

This rearrangement joins TRBV28 to TRBJ1-5; 8 bases are a match to TRBD1. V shed 3 bases and J 4 bases; nucleotides not matched to a gene: 5. This CDR3 is 15 amino acids long. Germline assignment: CDR1 MDHEN and CDR2 SYDVKM. The DNA of the CDR3 is TGTGCCAGCAGTTTTTCCAGGGGGCTGAATCAGCCCCAGCATTTT. Its translation: CASSFSRGLNQPQHF.

This rearrangement joins TRBV19 to TRBJ1-1, with 9 bases aligning to TRBD1. V shed 6 bases and J 3 bases; nucleotides not matched to a gene: 5. CDR3 length equals 14 residues. Per the germline V gene, CDR1 is LNHDA and CDR2 is SQIVND (reference sequence). CDR3 sequence reads: CASSTDRGDTEAFF. CDR3 nucleotide sequence: TGTGCCAGTAGCACAGACAGGGGGGACACTGAAGCTTTCTTT.

The V gene is TRBV11-2, the J gene TRBJ2-1; D remains ambiguous. Trimming left V 1 base short and J 9 bases short, with 10 bases between. Germline CDR1 is SGHAT and CDR2 is FQNNGV. The CDR3 runs to 13 residues. CDR3 sequence: CASSLVSLPEQFF. The CDR3 coding sequence is TGTGCCAGCAGCTTAGTTTCCTTACCTGAGCAGTTCTTC. Based on the CDR3 plus reference TRBV11-2 and TRBJ2-1, the full variable domain is EAGVAQSPRYKIIEKRQSVAFWCNPISGHATLYWYQQILGQGPKLLIQFQNNGVVDDSQLPKDRFSAERLKGVDSTLKIQPAKLEDSAVYLCASSLVSLPEQFFGPGTRLTVL.

The chain employs TRBV2 and TRBJ2-5; the D is unclear. Per the germline V gene, CDR1 is SNHLY and CDR2 is FYNNEI. V lost 10 bases and J 4 bases, leaving 10 bases between the germline ends. The CDR3 spans 11 residues. The CDR3 DNA is TGTGCCACCTCTACCAGAGAGACCCAGTACTTC. Its protein is CATSTRETQYF.

For the CDR3, the DNA is TGTGCCAGCACCCCGAGAGGGAACAGGGGTGCTGAAGCTTTCTTT. It is translated as CASTPRGNRGAEAFF. The chain uses TRBV9 and TRBJ1-1, with 7 bases fitting TRBD1. CDR3 size: 15 residues. Germline CDR1 reads SGDLS; CDR2 reads YYNGEE. With 6 bases clipped from V and 6 bases from J, the junction kept 14 bases outside the gene matches.

Notes on this clone: Other DNA sequences in the same sample also yield this CDR3. This chain joins TRBV5-1 and TRBJ2-3, with 8 positions matching TRBD2. V lost 1 base and J lost 0; bases outside the gene matches: 1. Germline assignment: CDR1 SGHRS and CDR2 YFSETQ. The CDR3 has 15 residues. The CDR3, as DNA: TGCGCCAGCAGCTTGACGGGAGGGAGCACAGATACGCAGTATTTT. It specifies CASSLTGGSTDTQYF.

The chain combines TRBV7-3 with TRBJ1-1; D gene ambiguous. V lost 2 bases, J lost 1 base, and 8 bases lay in between. The germline V gene encodes CDR1 SGHTA and CDR2 FQGTGA. CDR3 length: 14 residues. CDR3 in amino acids: CASSLLGTNTEAFF. CDR3 coding DNA: TGTGCCAGCAGCTTACTTGGCACGAACACTGAAGCTTTCTTT. The full variable domain, in which reference TRBV7-3 and TRBJ1-1 provide the parts outside the CDR3, is GAGVSQTPSNKVTEKGKYVELRCDPISGHTALYWYRQSLGQGPEFLIYFQGTGAADDSGLPNDRFFAVRPEGSVSTLKIQRTERGDSAVYLCASSLLGTNTEAFFGQGTRLTVV.

The chain is built from TRBV28 and TRBJ1-1; 7 positions agree with TRBD1. CDR3 length: 13 amino acids. From germline, CDR1 is MDHEN and CDR2 SYDVKM. Losses at the gene ends were 10 bases for V and 0 bases for J; bases not matched to a gene: 5. CDR3 region: CAILGQMNTEAFF. CDR3 coding DNA: TGTGCCATCCTGGGACAGATGAACACTGAAGCTTTCTTT.

The rearrangement uses TRBV6-5 and TRBJ2-1, with 7 positions matching TRBD2. V lost 0 bases to trimming and J lost 4 bases; unmatched junction nucleotides: 3. Germline CDR1 and CDR2: MNHEY and SVGAGI. The CDR3 has 15 residues. The CDR3: CASSYSGRGYNEQFF. CDR3 sequence (DNA): TGTGCCAGCAGTTACTCGGGGCGGGGGTACAATGAGCAGTTCTTC.

A word on this clone: Other DNA variants within this sample encode the same CDR3. The V and J genes are TRBV7-3 and TRBJ2-3; 15 nucleotides agree with TRBD2. V lost 6 bases and J lost 4; bases outside the gene matches: 5. Germline lookup yields CDR1 SGHTA and CDR2 FQGTGA. This CDR3 contains 16 residues. The DNA of the CDR3 is TGTGCCAGCAGTTTAGGACTAGCGGGAGGGGCAGATACGCAGTATTTT. Amino acids: CASSLGLAGGADTQYF.

V is TRBV4-2 and J is TRBJ1-1, with a possible D match to TRBD1 (5 bases). Germline CDR1 LGHNA, CDR2 YNFKEQ. The V and J ends lost 5 bases and 5 bases respectively, with 12 bases between them. CDR3 length: 13 residues. CDR3 in DNA: TGTGCCAGCAGCACCCCTCGACAGACTGAAGCTTTCTTT. Encoded protein: CASSTPRQTEAFF.

There are many counts of this clone. Other DNA sequences within the sample encode an identical CDR3. V usage is TRBV5-1 and J usage is TRBJ1-2; D is undetermined. Deletions cut 0 bases from V and 0 bases from J, with 6 bases between. CDR1 is SGHRS and CDR2 is YFSETQ in the germline V gene. This CDR3 is built from 14 residues. In DNA, the CDR3 is TGCGCCAGCAGCTTGGACAGCACTAACTATGGCTACACCTTC. This translates into CASSLDSTNYGYTF.

V and J are TRBV30 and TRBJ1-1, with no clear D. This CDR3 has 11 residues. Germline V CDR1 and CDR2: GTSNPN, SVGIG (reference sequence). V lost 3 bases, J lost 9 bases, and 11 bases lay in between. CDR3 region: CAWRVTRKAFF. CDR3 DNA sequence: TGTGCCTGGAGGGTGACCCGAAAAGCTTTCTTT.

This clone was seen a single time. The chain recombines TRBV11-1 with TRBJ2-1; 8 nucleotides line up with TRBD1. The J segment lost 4 bases and the V segment lost 5 bases, leaving 7 bases of the junction unmatched. Germline assignment: CDR1 SGHAT and CDR2 FQDESV (reference sequence). The CDR3 is 15 amino acids. The CDR3 loop reads CASSQRTGTYNEQFF. The CDR3 nucleotides are TGTGCCAGCAGCCAGAGGACAGGGACTTACAATGAGCAGTTCTTC.

This clone was recorded a few times. As DNA, the CDR3 is TGCAGCGGGGCACAGGGACAGGGCTCCTACAATGAGCAGTTCTTC. Protein product: CSGAQGQGSYNEQFF. The V call is TRBV29-1, the J call TRBJ2-1, with 9 bases identical to TRBD1. The V gene end was trimmed by 7 bases and the J gene end by 0 bases; junction bases not matched to a gene: 7. The CDR3 is 15 amino acids. Germline CDR1 SQVTM, CDR2 ANQGSEA.

The rearrangement links TRBV19 to TRBJ2-4; D not resolved. Trimming removed 7 bases at V and 0 bases at J, with 13 bases between. The CDR3 is 15 amino acids. Germline assignment: CDR1 LNHDA and CDR2 SQIVND (reference sequence). The CDR3 region is CASKDKDLAKNIQYF. The CDR3 bases are TGTGCCAGTAAAGACAAGGATCTAGCCAAAAACATTCAGTACTTC.

The chain recombines TRBV25-1 with TRBJ2-5, with D unresolved. The CDR3 sequence is 12 residues long. V dropped 8 bases and J dropped 2 bases, with 9 bases sitting between them. Germline loops: CDR1 MGHDK, CDR2 SYGVNS. The CDR3 nucleotides are TGTGCCAGCCGTCGGAGACAAGAGACCCAGTACTTC. Its protein is CASRRRQETQYF.